These 30 T cell receptor beta chains share one sample of origin, sequenced in a study of blood T cell repertoires in COVID-19 (TCRdb year 2020). To prepare the library, the immunoSEQ multiplex PCR assay was applied. Held by TCRdb, this immuneACCESS table contains in-frame sequences only and omits some clones. Under half of the omission traces to an unresolved V gene where checked; the cause of the rest is unknown. The sample includes 200,000 to 250,000 clones, with approximately 84% observed a single time. The ten largest clones capture roughly 7.6% of the sample. What was sequenced was peripheral blood. The receptors come from a woman aged 45-65 years with active or convalescent COVID-19.

The chain joins TRBV11-2 to TRBJ1-2; no reliable D call. The germline V gene has CDR1 SGHAT and CDR2 FQNNGV. The CDR3 has 15 amino acids. Trimming took 4 bases from V and 2 from J, leaving 14 bases between them. This CDR3 is CASSSLRPGNYGYTF. DNA for the CDR3: TGTGCCAGCAGCTCTCTTCGTCCCGGGAACTATGGCTACACCTTC.

This chain joins TRBV10-2 and TRBJ1-5; 8 bases are shared with TRBD1. CDR1 WSHSY and CDR2 SAAADI come from the germline V gene. With 4 bases clipped from V and 1 base from J, the junction kept 9 bases outside the gene matches. The CDR3 covers 17 residues. The chain's CDR3 is CASSGGLTGESNQPQHF. CDR3 DNA sequence: TGCGCCAGCAGTGGGGGCTTGACAGGGGAGAGCAATCAGCCCCAGCATTTT.

This chain joins TRBV5-1 and TRBJ2-5; D is possibly TRBD2 (6 bases). CDR1 is SGHRS, CDR2 YFSETQ, per germline. The V and J ends lost 0 bases and 2 bases respectively, with 11 bases between them. The length of the CDR3 is 15 residues. The CDR3 here is CASSLARGTQETQYF. In DNA, the CDR3 is TGCGCCAGCAGCTTGGCCCGGGGGACGCAAGAGACCCAGTACTTC. Full variable domain (missing parts from reference TRBV5-1 and TRBJ2-5): KAGVTQTPRYLIKTRGQQVTLSCSPISGHRSVSWYQQTPGQGLQFLFEYFSETQRNKGNFPGRFSGRQFSNSRSEMNVSTLELGDSALYLCASSLARGTQETQYFGPGTRLLVL.

With regard to this clone: Different DNA sequences within this sample yield the same CDR3. The rearrangement links TRBV3-1 (or the pseudogene TRBV3-2) to TRBJ1-1; 10 positions agree with TRBD1. The length of the CDR3 is 15 residues. CDR1 LGHDT and CDR2 YNNKEL come from the germline V gene (reference sequence). J gave up 1 base and V 1 base, and 0 bases lay outside the gene matches. For the CDR3, the DNA is TGTGCCAGCAGCCAAGGGACAGGGGGGAACACTGAAGCTTTCTTT. Translated: CASSQGTGGNTEAFF.

This chain links TRBV7-7 with TRBJ2-3; D is possibly TRBD1 (5 bases). With 2 bases removed from V and 1 base from J, the gap between germline ends came to 10 bases. The V gene's germline CDR1 is SSHAT and CDR2 FNYEAQ (reference sequence). The CDR3 is made up of 15 amino acids. The CDR3 protein is CASSLSLGGTDTQYF. CDR3 DNA sequence: TGTGCCAGCAGCTTAAGCCTAGGGGGCACAGATACGCAGTATTTT.

The CDR3 loop is CASRTRGGMNTEAFF. CDR3 bases: TGTGCCAGCAGAACCCGTGGGGGCATGAACACTGAAGCTTTCTTT. The chain is built from TRBV6-5 and TRBJ1-1; TRBD1 might be the D (6 bases). With 6 bases removed from V and 0 bases from J, the gap between germline ends came to 14 bases. Germline CDR1 is MNHEY and CDR2 is SVGAGI. This CDR3 comprises 15 residues.

This chain uses TRBV6-5 with TRBJ2-1; tentative D call: TRBD2 (5 bases). The germline CDR1 and CDR2 sequences are MNHEY and SVGAGI. Between the trimmed V and J ends, which lost 8 bases and 7 bases, there was a span of 12 bases. CDR3 length: 12 amino acids. The CDR3 protein is CASRTSWNEQFF. The CDR3 DNA reads as TGTGCCAGCCGAACTAGTTGGAATGAGCAGTTCTTC.

The rearrangement joins TRBV29-1 to TRBJ2-5; TRBD1 matches at 9 bases. Trimming cost V 2 bases and J 2 bases; bases outside gene matches: 6. Germline assignment: CDR1 SQVTM and CDR2 ANQGSEA. The CDR3 has 15 amino acids. CDR3 in amino acids: CSVEFRDRVQETQYF. Written as DNA, the CDR3 is TGCAGCGTTGAATTCCGGGACAGGGTACAAGAGACCCAGTACTTC.

The rearrangement joins TRBV21-1 to TRBJ2-2; TRBD1, the table's D call, was not compared with the DNA. TRBV21-1 is reported as a pseudogene. This CDR3 is built from 20 residues. The CDR3 DNA follows: TGTGCCAGCAACAAAAAGACAGGGACAGGGGAGAAAAGGAACACCGGGGAGCTGTTTTTT. Protein: CASNKKTGTGEKRNTGELFF.

The gene calls are TRBV30 and TRBJ1-5, with D maybe TRBD1 (5 bases). The CDR3 loop spans 16 amino acids. The V gene's germline CDR1 is GTSNPN and CDR2 SVGIG (reference sequence). With 1 base removed from V and 1 base from J, the gap between germline ends came to 14 bases. CDR3 sequence: CAWSDGGRGSNQPQHF. CDR3 DNA sequence: TGTGCCTGGAGTGACGGGGGGAGAGGAAGCAATCAGCCCCAGCATTTT.

In nucleotides, the CDR3 is TGTGCCAGCAGTTTTTTAAATGAAAAACTGTTTTTT. Translated: CASSFLNEKLFF. The chain couples TRBV28 to TRBJ1-4; D is ambiguous. CDR3 length equals 12 residues. Germline V gene lookup returns CDR1 MDHEN and CDR2 SYDVKM. V lost 3 bases and J 5 bases, leaving 4 bases between the germline ends.

This clone turned up a few times. The DNA of the CDR3 is TGTGCCAGCAGTGCCCAGATTCCAGGGGGCACTGAAGCTTTCTTT. It yields the protein CASSAQIPGGTEAFF. This sequence joins TRBV2 and TRBJ1-1; 7 nucleotides line up with TRBD1. CDR3 length equals 15 residues. With V trimmed by 4 bases and J by 4 bases, 9 bases remained unmatched. CDR1 and CDR2 from the germline V gene are SNHLY and FYNNEI.

The J gene is TRBJ2-1, the V gene TRBV6-5; 9 bases fit TRBD1. This CDR3 comprises 14 residues. CDR1 is MNHEY, CDR2 SVGAGI, per germline. V lost 5 bases, J lost 7 bases, and 6 bases stayed unmatched. DNA for the CDR3: TGTGCCAGCAGTCGGACAGGGGCGGGGAATGAGCAGTTCTTC. Protein sequence: CASSRTGAGNEQFF.

This clone has just one count. The rearrangement joins TRBV7-2 to TRBJ1-2; 7 bases map to TRBD1. V lost 5 bases and J lost 0; bases outside the gene matches: 6. Germline V gene data show CDR1 as SGHTA and CDR2 as FQGNSA. This CDR3 has 15 residues. CDR3 region: CASSPGTASNYGYTF. The CDR3 DNA follows: TGTGCCAGCAGCCCCGGGACAGCCTCTAACTATGGCTACACCTTC.

CDR3 bases: TGTGCCAGCTCGCTCGGGACTAGCGGTAGCACAGATACGCAGTATTTT. Translated, it gives CASSLGTSGSTDTQYF. This chain uses TRBV18 with TRBJ2-3, with TRBD2 identical over 11 bases. CDR1 is KGHSH, CDR2 LQKENI, per germline. The trim removed 6 bases at V and 0 bases at J, leaving 5 bases unmatched. CDR3 length: 16 amino acids. The full variable domain, with the rest looked up from reference TRBV18 and TRBJ2-3, is NAGVMQNPRHLVRRRGQEARLRCSPMKGHSHVYWYRQLPEEGLKFMVYLQKENIIDESGMPKERFSAEFPKEGPSILRIQQVVRGDSAAYFCASSLGTSGSTDTQYFGPGTRLTVL.

This rearrangement joins TRBV28 to TRBJ1-1, with D tentatively TRBD1 (5 bases). The CDR3 length is 14 residues. Per the germline V gene, CDR1 is MDHEN and CDR2 is SYDVKM. Trimming shortened V by 6 bases and J by 4 bases, and 15 bases separated the two germline ends. CDR3 in DNA: TGTGCCAGCAGCCAGGGCCGGGTTCGCACTGAAGCTTTCTTT. Translating it yields CASSQGRVRTEAFF.

The chain joins TRBV19 to TRBJ2-7; D is perhaps TRBD1 (6 bases). Trimming cost V 6 bases and J 3 bases, with 15 bases left between them. This CDR3 region has 14 residues. CDR1 is LNHDA, CDR2 SQIVND, per germline (reference sequence). CDR3 coding DNA: TGTGCCAGTAGGGCCACAGGGTACGGCTACGAGCAGTACTTC. It translates to CASRATGYGYEQYF. Filled out from reference TRBV19 and TRBJ2-7, the complete variable domain reads DGGITQSPKYLFRKEGQNVTLSCEQNLNHDAMYWYRQDPGQGLRLIYYSQIVNDFQKGDIAEGYSVSREKKESFPLTVTSAQKNPTAFYLCASRATGYGYEQYFGPGTRLTVT.

This clone was observed once. The genes are TRBV11-2 and TRBJ1-2; D remains unclear. V lost 3 bases, J lost 8 bases, and 19 bases lay in between. The CDR3 is 15 residues long. Looked up from germline, CDR1 is SGHAT and CDR2 is FQNNGV. In DNA, the CDR3 is TGTGCCAGCAGCTTTACTACGGGAAAGGGAAGGGGCTACACCTTC. It encodes CASSFTTGKGRGYTF.

The chain has TRBV15 and TRBJ2-3, with TRBD2 matching 7 bases. CDR1 and CDR2 (germline): LNHNV, YYDKDF (reference sequence). With V trimmed by 3 bases and J by 4 bases, 4 bases remained unmatched. There are 14 residues in the CDR3. The CDR3 loop is CATSRRLAADTQYF. In DNA, the CDR3 is TGTGCCACCAGCAGGAGACTAGCTGCAGATACGCAGTATTTT.

This rearrangement joins TRBV7-2 to TRBJ1-5; D is unclear. Per the germline V gene, CDR1 is SGHTA and CDR2 is FQGNSA. This CDR3 contains 15 residues. Trimming removed 1 base at V and 6 bases at J, with 13 bases between. The CDR3 spells CASSLGGRGSQPQHF. As DNA, the CDR3 is TGTGCCAGCAGCTTAGGAGGTAGAGGGAGTCAGCCCCAGCATTTT.

The genes are TRBV5-1 and TRBJ2-4, with D tentatively TRBD2 (6 bases). V was cut by 2 bases and J by 3 bases, with 18 bases left in between. This CDR3 region has 17 residues. Germline values: CDR1 SGHRS, CDR2 YFSETQ. The CDR3 is CASSLPSGGVDKNIQYF. The DNA for the CDR3 is TGCGCCAGCAGCTTACCCAGCGGAGGGGTCGACAAAAACATTCAGTACTTC.

The chain combines TRBV6-5 with TRBJ2-2; D call uncertain. In germline, CDR1 is MNHEY, CDR2 SVGAGI. V shed 10 bases and J shed 3 bases, with 18 bases lying between them. The CDR3 spans 15 residues. For the CDR3, the DNA is TGTGCCACTGACCGACCAGACACACACACCGGGGAGCTGTTTTTT. It yields the protein CATDRPDTHTGELFF.

V usage is TRBV5-4 and J usage is TRBJ2-3; D may be TRBD2 (6 bases). Trimming shortened V by 6 bases and J by 3 bases, and 14 bases separated the two germline ends. This CDR3 spans 14 amino acids. The germline gives CDR1 SGHNT, CDR2 YYREEE (reference sequence). CDR3 sequence: CASKLDRGTDTQYF. Here the CDR3 DNA reads TGTGCCAGCAAGCTTGACCGGGGGACAGATACGCAGTATTTT. Variable domain in full (rest from reference TRBV5-4 and TRBJ2-3): ETGVTQSPTHLIKTRGQQVTLRCSSQSGHNTVSWYQQALGQGPQFIFQYYREEENGRGNFPPRFSGLQFPNYSSELNVNALELDDSALYLCASKLDRGTDTQYFGPGTRLTVL.

V and J are TRBV6-5 and TRBJ2-1; D is possibly TRBD2 (5 bases). The CDR3 has 15 amino acids. Trimming left V 2 bases short and J 0 bases short, with 8 bases between. Per germline, CDR1 MNHEY and CDR2 SVGAGI. CDR3 DNA sequence: TGTGCCAGCAGTTACGTTGGAGGCTCCTACAATGAGCAGTTCTTC. This translates into CASSYVGGSYNEQFF.

V gene TRBV5-1 combines with J gene TRBJ2-2; 10 bases match TRBD1. Germline values: CDR1 SGHRS, CDR2 YFSETQ. This CDR3 contains 16 residues. V lost 2 bases to trimming and J lost 6 bases; unmatched junction nucleotides: 7. CDR3 in amino acids: CASSFSGQGSAGELFF. The CDR3 DNA reads TGCGCCAGCAGCTTTTCGGGACAGGGGAGCGCCGGGGAGCTGTTTTTT.

The gene calls are TRBV9 and TRBJ2-5, with D unresolved. The V gene lost 0 bases and the J gene lost 5 bases, with 11 bases spanning the gap. Germline V CDR1 and CDR2: SGDLS, YYNGEE. This CDR3 comprises 14 residues. The CDR3 reads CASSVASVSETQYF. CDR3 sequence (DNA): TGTGCCAGCAGCGTAGCTTCCGTTTCTGAGACCCAGTACTTC.

This clone was detected only a few times. The rearrangement joins TRBV5-6 to TRBJ1-1, with TRBD1 as a possible D gene (5 bases). CDR3 length equals 15 residues. Per the germline V gene, CDR1 is SGHDT and CDR2 is YYEEEE. The germline V and J ends were trimmed by 2 bases and 1 base, with 12 bases remaining between them. This chain's CDR3 is CASSFGQGSNTEAFF. CDR3 nucleotide sequence: TGTGCCAGCAGCTTCGGGCAGGGATCGAACACTGAAGCTTTCTTT.

This clone has just one count. V gene TRBV10-1 combines with J gene TRBJ1-1; the D gene is possibly TRBD1 (6 bases). V was cut by 6 bases and J by 0 bases, with 17 bases left in between. The CDR3 sequence is 16 residues long. Looked up from germline, CDR1 is WNHNN and CDR2 is SYGVQD (reference sequence). The CDR3 reads CASSSGQGGMNTEAFF. Written as DNA, the CDR3 is TGCGCCAGCAGCTCCGGACAAGGGGGAATGAACACTGAAGCTTTCTTT.

V is TRBV19 and J is TRBJ2-5; possible D gene TRBD1, 5 bases. The V end lost 11 bases, the J end lost 5 bases, and 21 bases lay between the germline ends. Germline V gene data show CDR1 as LNHDA and CDR2 as SQIVND (reference sequence). The CDR3 loop spans 14 amino acids. CDR3 loop: CASRGRAQGETQYF. The CDR3 DNA reads as TGTGCCTCCAGAGGCAGGGCTCAAGGGGAGACCCAGTACTTC. Full variable domain (missing parts from reference TRBV19 and TRBJ2-5): DGGITQSPKYLFRKEGQNVTLSCEQNLNHDAMYWYRQDPGQGLRLIYYSQIVNDFQKGDIAEGYSVSREKKESFPLTVTSAQKNPTAFYLCASRGRAQGETQYFGPGTRLLVL.

V is TRBV5-4 and J is TRBJ2-3, with TRBD1 as a possible D gene (5 bases). V lost 2 bases and J 2 bases, leaving 15 bases between the germline ends. This CDR3 has 16 residues. Germline loops: CDR1 SGHNT, CDR2 YYREEE (reference sequence). CDR3 sequence reads: CASSLSPTGVTDTQYF. CDR3 nucleotide sequence: TGTGCCAGCAGCTTAAGTCCCACAGGAGTCACAGATACGCAGTATTTT.